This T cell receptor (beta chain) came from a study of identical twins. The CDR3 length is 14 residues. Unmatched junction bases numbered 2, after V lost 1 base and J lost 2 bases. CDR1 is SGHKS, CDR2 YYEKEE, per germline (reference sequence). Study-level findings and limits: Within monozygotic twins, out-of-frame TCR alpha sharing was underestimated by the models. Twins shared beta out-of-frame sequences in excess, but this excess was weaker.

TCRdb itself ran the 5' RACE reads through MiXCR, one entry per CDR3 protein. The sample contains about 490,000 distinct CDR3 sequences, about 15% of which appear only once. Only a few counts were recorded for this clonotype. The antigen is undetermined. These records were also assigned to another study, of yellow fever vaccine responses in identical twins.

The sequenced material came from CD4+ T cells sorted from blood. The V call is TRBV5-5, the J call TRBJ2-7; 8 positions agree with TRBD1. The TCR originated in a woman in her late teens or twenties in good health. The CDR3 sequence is CASSLQDRAYEQYF. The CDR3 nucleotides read TGTGCCAGCAGCTTGCAGGACAGGGCCTACGAGCAGTACTTC.